This TCR beta chain was retrieved from a study of blood T cell repertoires in COVID-19 (dated by TCRdb to 2018 to 2020). Background on the whole study: Samples from collaborators originated in the United States, Italy and Spain and spanned both the acute and convalescent phases of COVID-19. The material from the prospective study consisted of cDNA or gDNA derived from T cells, B-cell-depleted T cells, or PBMCs. Subjects who had been exposed to COVID-19, were actively infected with it, or had recovered from it provided the deeply sampled blood TCRbeta repertoires that made up the dataset. A freely available public database, intended as a resource for researchers studying the immune response to SARS-CoV-2, is where the repertoires were released. The samples were drawn from the first 160 participants of the ongoing ImmuneRACE study and from 1,254 subjects provided by 6 global collaborators. Nearly every sample came with metadata listing a de-identified subject ID, COVID-19 status, age in years and sex. Where available, HLA class I and class II types were taken from metadata supplied by the sample provider and were not determined by assay-based typing. Broader findings and caveats from the paper: The quantity of clinical and demographic metadata differed by source and by participant and was supplied without curation.

As concerns this clone: This receptor's antigen is unknown. Base qualities were left out, and no much larger clone turns up one base away.

Participants in the prospective study were enrolled through a virtual design, were aged 18 to 89 years, and lived in under 25 United States geographic areas. In the prospective study, cohorts were assigned on the basis of participant-reported clinical history obtained from a screening survey and a study questionnaire. Exposed participants were defined as having been in contact with someone with a PCR-confirmed or clinician-diagnosed COVID-19 case within 2 weeks of study entry. Each participant in the prospective study had whole blood, serum and a nasopharyngeal or oropharyngeal swab collected by mobile phlebotomists. Prospective study participants could optionally give additional blood draws and questionnaires over an approximately two-month period. Prospective study blood samples were shipped either frozen or at room temperature before DNA extraction. The germline V gene gives CDR1 as SGHTA and CDR2 as FQGTGA. The CDR3 goes from the cysteine to the phenylalanine over 14 residues. Here the CDR3 DNA is all that survives: 42 bases in frame from base 1. Between the V and J ends, shortened by 2 bases and 6 bases respectively, the junction contains 12 bases.

TCRbeta CDR3 regions were amplified from genomic DNA by means of the immunoSEQ Assay, a bias-controlled multiplex PCR. Concerning the study's data processing: Nucleated cell counts per sample were estimated from amplification of reference gene primers within the assay. To quantify the absolute abundance of each unique TCRbeta CDR3 rearrangement, sequence reads were collapsed and filtered. For each sample, productive Simpson clonality was calculated as the square root of Simpson's diversity index across productive rearrangements. This is the immuneACCESS table as TCRdb keeps it, with only in-frame sequences that have V and J called. A part of the clones is gone; compared with another copy, unresolved V genes explain less than half, and the rest is unexplained. That table is the source of V, J and clone size, and D and trimming were worked out from the DNA. In this sample the table shows some 180,000 clones, 80% to 85% of which occur a single time. The ten most abundant clones make up about 3.3% of the sample.

The material sequenced was PBMCs or T cells enriched from blood (not recorded which). The TCR originated in a woman in her 30s who had been exposed to COVID-19. The rearrangement combines TRBV7-3 with TRBJ2-3, with the D gene not confidently named. CDR3 sequence: CASSLELGRDTQYF. Here is the DNA: TGTGCCAGCAGCTTAGAGCTAGGAAGGGATACGCAGTATTTT.